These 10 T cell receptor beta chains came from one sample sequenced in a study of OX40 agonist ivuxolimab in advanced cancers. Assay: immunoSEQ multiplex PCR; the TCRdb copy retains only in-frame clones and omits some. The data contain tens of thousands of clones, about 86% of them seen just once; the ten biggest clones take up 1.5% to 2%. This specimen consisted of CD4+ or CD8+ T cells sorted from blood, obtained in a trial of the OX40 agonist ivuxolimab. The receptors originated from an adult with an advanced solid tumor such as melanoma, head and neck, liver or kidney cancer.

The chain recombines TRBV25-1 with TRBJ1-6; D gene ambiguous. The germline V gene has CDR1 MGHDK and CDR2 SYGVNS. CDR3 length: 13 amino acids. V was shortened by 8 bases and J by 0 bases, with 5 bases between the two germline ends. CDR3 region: CASASSYNSPLHF. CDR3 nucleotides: TGTGCCAGCGCTAGCTCCTATAATTCACCCCTCCACTTT. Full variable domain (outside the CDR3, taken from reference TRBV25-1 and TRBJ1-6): EADIYQTPRYLVIGTGKKITLECSQTMGHDKMYWYQQDPGMELHLIHYSYGVNSTEKGDLSSESTVSRIRTEHFPLTLESARPSHTSQYLCASASSYNSPLHFGNGTRLTVT.

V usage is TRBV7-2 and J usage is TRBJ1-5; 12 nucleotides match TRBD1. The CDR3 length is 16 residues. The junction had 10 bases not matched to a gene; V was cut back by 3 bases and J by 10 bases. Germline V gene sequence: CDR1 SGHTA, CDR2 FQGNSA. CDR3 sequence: CASSLSGTGGYDPQHF. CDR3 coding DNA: TGTGCCAGCAGCTTGTCCGGGACAGGGGGCTATGATCCCCAGCATTTT.

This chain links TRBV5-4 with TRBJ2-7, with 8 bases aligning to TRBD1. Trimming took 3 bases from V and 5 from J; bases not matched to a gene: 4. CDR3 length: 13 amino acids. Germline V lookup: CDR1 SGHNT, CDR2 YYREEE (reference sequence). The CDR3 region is CASSSTGDDEQYF. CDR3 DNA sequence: TGTGCCAGCAGCTCGACAGGGGACGACGAGCAGTACTTC.

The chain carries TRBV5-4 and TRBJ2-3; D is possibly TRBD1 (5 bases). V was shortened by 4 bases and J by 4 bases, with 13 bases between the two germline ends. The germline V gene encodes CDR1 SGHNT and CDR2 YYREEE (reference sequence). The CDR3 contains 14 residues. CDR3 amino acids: CASSPDQGSDTQYF. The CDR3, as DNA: TGTGCCAGCAGCCCCGACCAGGGCTCAGATACGCAGTATTTT.

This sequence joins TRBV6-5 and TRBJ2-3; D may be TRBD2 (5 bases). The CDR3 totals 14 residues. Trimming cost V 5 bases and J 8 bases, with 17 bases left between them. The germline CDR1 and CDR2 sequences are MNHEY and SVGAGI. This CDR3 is CASSPTGMVGTQYF. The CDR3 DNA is TGTGCCAGCAGTCCCACGGGGATGGTCGGTACGCAGTATTTT.

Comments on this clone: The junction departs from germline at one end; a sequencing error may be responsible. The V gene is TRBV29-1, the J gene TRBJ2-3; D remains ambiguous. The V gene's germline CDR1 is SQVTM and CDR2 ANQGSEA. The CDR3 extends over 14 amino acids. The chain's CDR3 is CSVVAGGSRDTQYF. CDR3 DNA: TGCAGCGTTGTAGCTGGCGGAAGCAGAGATACGCAGTATTTT.

CDR3 in amino acids: CASSPDRDSYEQYF. For the CDR3, the DNA is TGTGCCAGCAGCCCCGACAGGGACTCCTACGAGCAGTACTTC. This chain connects TRBV11-2 to TRBJ2-7, with 7 bases matching TRBD1. Unmatched junction bases numbered 4, after V lost 5 bases and J lost 0 bases. The V gene's germline CDR1 is SGHAT and CDR2 FQNNGV. The CDR3 loop spans 14 amino acids. The whole variable domain, remainder taken from reference TRBV11-2 and TRBJ2-7, is EAGVAQSPRYKIIEKRQSVAFWCNPISGHATLYWYQQILGQGPKLLIQFQNNGVVDDSQLPKDRFSAERLKGVDSTLKIQPAKLEDSAVYLCASSPDRDSYEQYFGPGTRLTVT.

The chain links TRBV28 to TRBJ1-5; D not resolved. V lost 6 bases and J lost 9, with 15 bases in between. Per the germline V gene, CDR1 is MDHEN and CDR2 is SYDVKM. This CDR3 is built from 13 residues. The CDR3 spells CASSPHPRRPQHF. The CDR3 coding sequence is TGTGCCAGCAGCCCACATCCAAGGCGGCCCCAGCATTTT.

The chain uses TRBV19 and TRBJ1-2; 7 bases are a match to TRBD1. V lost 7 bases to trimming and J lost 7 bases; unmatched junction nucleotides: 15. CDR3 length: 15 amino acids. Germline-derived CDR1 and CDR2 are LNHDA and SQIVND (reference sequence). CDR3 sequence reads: CASISTRGRSGGYTF. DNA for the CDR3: TGTGCCAGTATTTCGACCAGGGGGAGAAGTGGTGGCTACACCTTC.

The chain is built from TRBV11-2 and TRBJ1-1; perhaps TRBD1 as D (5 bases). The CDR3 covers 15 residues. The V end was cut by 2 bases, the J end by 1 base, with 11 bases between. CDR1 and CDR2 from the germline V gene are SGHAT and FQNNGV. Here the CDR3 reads CASSLSGTWNTEAFF. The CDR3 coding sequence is TGTGCCAGCAGCTTAAGCGGGACTTGGAACACTGAAGCTTTCTTT.